The T cell receptor beta chain under discussion was sequenced for a study of blood T cell repertoires in COVID-19. V shed 5 bases and J 1 base; nucleotides not matched to a gene: 7. Germline-derived CDR1 and CDR2 are SGHVS and FNYEAQ. The CDR3 has 16 residues. As originally analysed: Quantification of nucleated cells was approximated via reference gene primer amplification. Produced via immunoSEQ multiplex PCR; TCRdb's table is partial and in-frame only. The DNA gave D and trimming, while V, J and clone size come from that table. The sample includes 150,000 to 200,000 clones, roughly 80% of them seen just once.

The sequencing input was peripheral blood. This clonotype was sampled from a woman between 65 and 79 years old with acute or convalescent COVID-19. This sequence joins TRBV7-6 and TRBJ1-1, with TRBD1 identical over 10 bases. This CDR3 reads CASSPGQGEGNTEAFF. Here the CDR3 DNA reads TGTGCCAGCAGCCCAGGACAGGGGGAAGGGAACACTGAAGCTTTCTTT.